This passage covers 9 T cell receptor beta chains from one sample sequenced in a study of T cell responses to AZD1222 COVID-19 vaccine. The assay was immunoSEQ multiplex PCR, and TCRdb's table has in-frame clones only and misses some. The table lists 120,000 to 150,000 clones, about 93% of them singletons, with around 2.8% in the top ten. Source: peripheral blood, taken on day 0 of MenACWY control vaccination. The receptor set was obtained from an adult in good health.

The chain employs TRBV14 and TRBJ2-7; 10 nucleotides match TRBD2. Per the germline V gene, CDR1 is SGHDN and CDR2 is FVKESK. The CDR3 runs to 15 residues. Unmatched junction bases numbered 5, after V lost 4 bases and J lost 2 bases. CDR3 loop: CASSLGLAATYEQYF. The CDR3 region has the DNA TGTGCCAGCAGCCTCGGACTAGCGGCTACCTACGAGCAGTACTTC.

V usage is TRBV6-5 and J usage is TRBJ2-1; D unresolved. The CDR3 contains 13 residues. Germline V CDR1 and CDR2: MNHEY, SVGAGI. V was clipped by 6 bases and J by 7 bases, with 13 bases between them. The CDR3 DNA reads TGTGCCAGCAGGGTGGAACTGGGGAATGAGCAGTTCTTC. Translated, it gives CASRVELGNEQFF.

The chain carries TRBV7-6 and TRBJ2-3, with D possibly being TRBD1 (5 bases). V gave up 1 base and J gave up 0 bases, with 8 bases separating them. CDR1 and CDR2 from the germline V gene are SGHVS and FNYEAQ. The CDR3 has 15 residues. This CDR3 is CASSLGGHSTDTQYF. The DNA of the CDR3 is TGTGCCAGCAGCTTAGGGGGCCATAGCACAGATACGCAGTATTTT.

The rearrangement links TRBV3-1 (or the pseudogene TRBV3-2) to TRBJ1-1; D is uncertain. Per the germline V gene, CDR1 is LGHDT and CDR2 is YNNKEL (reference sequence). Trimming removed 3 bases at V and 5 bases at J, with 7 bases between. The CDR3 totals 12 residues. CDR3 in amino acids: CASSQGKTEAFF. CDR3 coding DNA: TGTGCCAGCAGCCAGGGTAAGACTGAAGCTTTCTTT.

This clone was seen once. The genes are TRBV19 and TRBJ1-5, with no clear D. From germline, CDR1 is LNHDA and CDR2 SQIVND (reference sequence). The CDR3 spans 12 residues. The ends were cut back, 10 bases at V and 4 bases at J, with 11 bases in the middle. The chain's CDR3 is CATGRLNQPQHF. Here the CDR3 DNA reads TGTGCCACAGGACGTCTAAATCAGCCCCAGCATTTT.

The chain is built from TRBV6-5 and TRBJ1-2; D call uncertain. Trimming removed 0 bases at V and 4 bases at J, with 9 bases between. The CDR3 contains 14 residues. CDR1 MNHEY and CDR2 SVGAGI come from the germline V gene. CDR3 amino acids: CASSYSRGSYGYTF. CDR3 bases: TGTGCCAGCAGTTACTCGAGAGGCAGCTATGGCTACACCTTC.

The chain uses TRBV3-1 (or the pseudogene TRBV3-2) and TRBJ2-1, with D tentatively TRBD1 or TRBD2 (7 bases each). Germline assignment: CDR1 LGHDT and CDR2 YNNKEL (reference sequence). V shed 1 base and J shed 9 bases, with 19 bases lying between them. The CDR3 is 16 residues long. In DNA, the CDR3 is TGTGCCAGCAGCCAAGCCCCATTACAGGGGAGGGTTGAGCAGTTCTTC. Its protein product is CASSQAPLQGRVEQFF.

The chain carries TRBV6-2 or TRBV6-3 and TRBJ2-5; tentative D call: TRBD2 (5 bases). V lost 5 bases to trimming and J lost 4 bases, with 5 bases between them. Germline V gene sequence: CDR1 MNHEY, CDR2 SVGEGT. The CDR3 runs to 11 residues. CDR3 in amino acids: CASSGRETQYF. DNA for the CDR3: TGTGCCAGCAGTGGGAGAGAGACCCAGTACTTC.

The chain carries TRBV30 and TRBJ2-2; 9 bases align to TRBD2. The CDR3 is made up of 15 amino acids. The J segment lost 6 bases and the V segment lost 3 bases, leaving 8 bases of the junction unmatched. Germline CDR1 is GTSNPN and CDR2 is SVGIG (reference sequence). This chain's CDR3 is CAWRGTAGGAGELFF. For the CDR3, the DNA is TGTGCCTGGAGGGGGACGGCGGGAGGGGCCGGGGAGCTGTTTTTT. Full variable domain (outside the CDR3, taken from reference TRBV30 and TRBJ2-2): SQTIHQWPATLVQPVGSPLSLECTVEGTSNPNLYWYRQAAGRGLQLLFYSVGIGQISSEVPQNLSASRPQDRQFILSSKKLLLSDSGFYLCAWRGTAGGAGELFFGEGSRLTVL.